The 18 T cell receptor beta chains below were found in one sample sequenced in a study of graft-versus-host responses after intestinal transplantation. Researchers processed graft tissue to release intraepithelial and lamina propria lymphocytes. TCRdb's copy holds only in-frame clones and misses some; the assay was immunoSEQ multiplex PCR. The repertoire holds 14,000 to 15,000 clones, with approximately 62% as singletons. The material was ileum tissue, obtained 524 days after transplant. The receptors stem from a human patient who received an intestinal transplant, so some T cells may come from the graft donor.

For the CDR3, the DNA is TGCGCCAGCAGCTTGGTTTCGGGAGCCAACAATGAGCAGTTCTTC. Translating it yields CASSLVSGANNEQFF. V and J are TRBV5-1 and TRBJ2-1; possibly TRBD2 for D (6 bases). Germline CDR1 and CDR2: SGHRS and YFSETQ. The CDR3 contains 15 residues. The V end was cut by 0 bases, the J end by 5 bases, with 12 bases between.

V usage is TRBV29-1 and J usage is TRBJ2-5, with D uncertain. V lost 4 bases, J lost 4 bases, and 10 bases lay in between. There are 12 residues in the CDR3. Germline V CDR1 and CDR2: SQVTM, ANQGSEA. CDR3 DNA sequence: TGCAGCGTTGCCGTTTCGGGAGAGACCCAGTACTTC. It is translated as CSVAVSGETQYF.

V usage is TRBV19 and J usage is TRBJ2-3; the match to TRBD2 covers 13 bases. Germline CDR1 and CDR2: LNHDA and SQIVND (reference sequence). The junction had 5 bases not matched to a gene; V was cut back by 1 base and J by 4 bases. The CDR3 spans 17 residues. In DNA, the CDR3 is TGTGCCAGTAGTATAGGACTAGCGGGGGGAGTAGCAGATACGCAGTATTTT. Its protein product is CASSIGLAGGVADTQYF.

V and J are TRBV2 and TRBJ1-3; the D gene is possibly TRBD1 (5 bases). The CDR3 loop spans 16 amino acids. The V gene's germline CDR1 is SNHLY and CDR2 FYNNEI. V dropped 6 bases and J dropped 5 bases, with 20 bases sitting between them. DNA of the CDR3: TGTGCCAGCAGCGCCCGGGCGGGGGAGTATCGAAACACCATATATTTT. Translated, it gives CASSARAGEYRNTIYF.

This clone was seen only a few times. The CDR3 DNA follows: TGCGCCAGCAGCCGAAGACCTAGGCTAGCGGGGGGAGACAATGAGCAGTTCTTC. Protein sequence: CASSRRPRLAGGDNEQFF. The V and J genes are TRBV23-1 and TRBJ2-1; 11 bases line up with TRBD2. TRBV23-1 is an open reading frame whose function is uncertain. The V segment lost 6 bases and the J segment 5 bases; nucleotides outside the gene matches: 15. The CDR3 contains 18 residues.

The chain uses TRBV30 and TRBJ2-7; 10 bases align to TRBD2. The CDR3 totals 12 residues. The V and J ends lost 8 bases and 0 bases, in that order; junction bases with no gene match: 1. Germline CDR1 and CDR2: GTSNPN and SVGIG (reference sequence). The CDR3 protein is CALAGDSYEQYF. As DNA, the CDR3 is TGTGCCCTAGCGGGGGACTCCTACGAGCAGTACTTC.

A remark on this clone: One end of the junction varies from germline; a read error may be responsible. The CDR3 sequence is CAWQGDRRTEASF. Written as DNA, the CDR3 is TGTGCCTGGCAAGGCGACAGGAGGACTGAAGCTTCCTTT. This chain connects TRBV30 to TRBJ1-1; TRBD1 is a possible D gene (6 bases). Germline values: CDR1 GTSNPN, CDR2 SVGIG (reference sequence). The CDR3 is made up of 13 amino acids.

This chain uses TRBV27 with TRBJ1-1, with no clear D. The germline gives CDR1 MNHEY, CDR2 SMNVEV (reference sequence). The length of the CDR3 is 11 residues. The ends were cut back, 4 bases at V and 11 bases at J, with 11 bases in the middle. The CDR3 region is CASSSGYRAFF. DNA of the CDR3: TGTGCCAGCAGTTCCGGGTATCGCGCTTTCTTT.

This clone has a handful of counts. The chain is built from TRBV4-1 and TRBJ1-3; tentative D call: TRBD1 (6 bases). This CDR3 region has 15 residues. Germline lookup yields CDR1 MGHRA and CDR2 YSYEKL. Deletions cut 1 base from V and 3 bases from J, with 10 bases between. As DNA, the CDR3 is TGCGCCAGCAGCCAAGTCTCAGGGGTTGGAAACACCATATATTTT. Translation gives CASSQVSGVGNTIYF.

As DNA, the CDR3 is TGCGCCAGCAGCCAAGATCAGGGGTGGGGAGAGACCCAGTACTTC. As protein: CASSQDQGWGETQYF. The chain is built from TRBV4-3 and TRBJ2-5; D is perhaps TRBD1 (6 bases). CDR3 size: 15 residues. CDR1 and CDR2 (germline): LGHNA, YSLEER. Trimming stripped 0 bases from V and 4 bases from J, with 12 bases between.

The chain employs TRBV27 and TRBJ1-2, with TRBD1 identical over 7 bases. V gave up 3 bases and J gave up 6 bases; unmatched junction bases: 7. The CDR3 is 14 amino acids. Germline V gene lookup returns CDR1 MNHEY and CDR2 SMNVEV (reference sequence). The CDR3 DNA sequence: TGTGCCAGCAGTTTTACAGGGGTTTGGAATGGCTACACCTTC. Its translation: CASSFTGVWNGYTF.

The chain is built from TRBV18 and TRBJ1-2; 11 bases are shared with TRBD1. The CDR3 runs 15 residues. CDR1 KGHSH and CDR2 LQKENI come from the germline V gene. V lost 6 bases to trimming and J lost 2 bases; unmatched junction nucleotides: 5. The CDR3 DNA follows: TGTGCCAGCTCCGAAAGGACAGGGGGCAACTATGGCTACACCTTC. This encodes CASSERTGGNYGYTF.

The V and J genes are TRBV25-1 and TRBJ2-7; 8 nucleotides match TRBD2. The CDR3 extends over 14 amino acids. Germline assignment: CDR1 MGHDK and CDR2 SYGVNS. Trimming at V came to 2 bases and at J to 3 bases, leaving 3 bases not matched to a gene. The CDR3 DNA reads as TGTGCCAGCAGTGAACGGGGGGGGCGCTACGAGCAGTACTTC. It translates to CASSERGGRYEQYF.

The chain couples TRBV7-2 to TRBJ2-1, with TRBD2 identical over 11 bases. Germline V lookup: CDR1 SGHTA, CDR2 FQGNSA. V shed 4 bases, J shed 0 bases, and the junction held 11 bases outside the gene matches. This CDR3 comprises 19 residues. CDR3 in amino acids: CASSSNHRSGGASYNEQFF. CDR3 bases: TGTGCCAGCAGCTCTAACCATCGTAGCGGGGGGGCCTCCTACAATGAGCAGTTCTTC.

The V gene is TRBV9, the J gene TRBJ1-3; TRBD1 aligns across 7 bases. CDR1 is SGDLS, CDR2 YYNGEE, per germline. The V segment lost 0 bases and the J segment 5 bases; nucleotides outside the gene matches: 8. The CDR3 extends over 16 amino acids. CDR3: CASSVGGGQSRNTIYF. In nucleotides, the CDR3 is TGTGCCAGCAGCGTAGGAGGGGGACAGAGCCGAAACACCATATATTTT. The variable domain in full, with the rest retrieved from reference TRBV9 and TRBJ1-3, is DSGVTQTPKHLITATGQRVTLRCSPRSGDLSVYWYQQSLDQGLQFLIQYYNGEERAKGNILERFSAQQFPDLHSELNLSSLELGDSALYFCASSVGGGQSRNTIYFGEGSWLTVV.

This clone was observed a few times. The V and J genes are TRBV5-1 and TRBJ2-3; 9 nucleotides align to TRBD1. This CDR3 contains 13 residues. The germline gives CDR1 SGHRS, CDR2 YFSETQ. The J segment lost 6 bases and the V segment lost 4 bases, leaving 3 bases of the junction unmatched. The CDR3 reads CASSRQGEDTQYF. The CDR3 DNA reads TGCGCCAGCAGCCGACAGGGGGAGGATACGCAGTATTTT.

The rearrangement links TRBV5-8 to TRBJ2-3; D is ambiguous. CDR1 and CDR2 from the germline V gene are SGHTS and YDEGEE. The CDR3 has 14 amino acids. V gave up 2 bases and J gave up 1 base, with 8 bases separating them. CDR3 in DNA: TGTGCCAGCAGCTTTTCAGTGGGCACAGATACGCAGTATTTT. Translating it yields CASSFSVGTDTQYF.

This clone was found a few times. The J gene is TRBJ2-7, the V gene TRBV9; D is ambiguous. Trimming removed 3 bases at V and 0 bases at J, with 7 bases between. The CDR3 totals 13 residues. CDR1 is SGDLS, CDR2 YYNGEE, per germline. The CDR3 is CASSAHGSYEQYF. Here the CDR3 DNA reads TGTGCCAGCAGCGCGCACGGCTCCTACGAGCAGTACTTC.